These T cell receptor beta chains were read from a single sample in a study of CD8+ T cells in alopecia areata. Measured with immunoSEQ multiplex PCR; TCRdb has only the in-frame clones, and not every one. The profile shows hundreds of thousands of clones, roughly 60% of them singletons. The sample was CD4+ T cells sorted from blood, taken at week 24, from a patient treated with tofacitinib. All receptors derive from a human donor with alopecia areata. Both conserved end residues are part of each CDR3. Not all rows give a size; the values are once, few, many and, for expanded clones, a class.

CDR3 length,V gene,clone size,J gene,CDR3 protein
14,TRBV6-1,once,TRBJ1-6,CATHVLPTGPPLHF
12,TRBV2,.,TRBJ2-5,CASSVNRETQYF
14,TRBV27,.,TRBJ1-2,CASSLSWSDHGYTF
19,TRBV5-4,once,TRBJ2-3,CASSLKGVGGRGSTDTQYF
14,TRBV30,.,TRBJ1-1,CAWSVTGTGTEAFF
15,TRBV5-1,.,TRBJ2-7,CASSLAVSGRREQYF
16,TRBV11-1,once,TRBJ1-1,CASSFRTGGWATEAFF
15,TRBV6-5,.,TRBJ1-2,CASIGPGGGFDGYTF
15,TRBV18,.,TRBJ2-7,CASSWDLAGGNEQYF
13,TRBV2,.,TRBJ1-5,CASSGTRSQPQHF
14,TRBV5-6,.,TRBJ1-1,CASSTGQSDTEAFF
15,TRBV15,.,TRBJ2-7,CATSLMGGIRYEQYF
17,TRBV5-4,.,TRBJ2-6,CASSPNGPRSGANVLTF
15,TRBV4-1,.,TRBJ1-6,CASSQAPATYSPLHF
15,TRBV5-4,.,TRBJ1-5,CASSPGTGYYGPQHF
15,TRBV5-4,few,TRBJ1-1,CASSSGQGRSTEAFF
16,TRBV28,.,TRBJ2-7,CASNSFGLDIRGEQYF
13,TRBV9,.,TRBJ2-3,CASSASERNTQYF
14,TRBV15,.,TRBJ2-7,CATSSLAGGNEQYF
13,TRBV7-9,few,TRBJ1-5,CASSLDSNQPQHF
12,TRBV2,few,TRBJ2-3,CATARGADTQYF
12,TRBV5-4,.,TRBJ2-5,CASSREQETQYF